Below are 25 T cell receptor beta chains sequenced from a single sample in a study of blood T cell repertoires in COVID-19. Sequenced by immunoSEQ multiplex PCR; TCRdb stores in-frame clones only, minus some. The data hold about 160,000 clones, with about 85% observed a single time. The sequenced sample consisted of peripheral blood. The receptors shown here come from a human donor with acute or convalescent COVID-19. The donor label of this sample is uncertain.

This clone was observed a few times. The chain links TRBV5-1 to TRBJ1-1; D unclear. CDR1 and CDR2 from the germline V gene are SGHRS and YFSETQ. There are 16 residues in the CDR3. The V end was cut by 1 base, the J end by 1 base, with 14 bases between. The CDR3 DNA sequence: TGCGCCAGCAGCTTGACGTTGTCCGGTGAGAACACTGAAGCTTTCTTT. As protein: CASSLTLSGENTEAFF.

The V gene is TRBV7-2, the J gene TRBJ2-3; TRBD2 might be the D (5 bases). The germline V and J ends were trimmed by 7 bases and 4 bases, with 12 bases remaining between them. Germline values: CDR1 SGHTA, CDR2 FQGNSA. The CDR3 is 13 residues long. As DNA, the CDR3 is TGTGCCAGCACCGCACACGGGGCAGATACGCAGTATTTT. Translated: CASTAHGADTQYF.

The V and J genes are TRBV10-3 and TRBJ2-1, with a weak D call TRBD1 (5 bases). The ends were cut back, 3 bases at V and 5 bases at J, with 17 bases in the middle. The CDR3 is made up of 16 amino acids. Looked up from germline, CDR1 is ENHRY and CDR2 is SYGVKD. CDR3 loop: CAISDPWVGANNEQFF. In nucleotides, the CDR3 is TGTGCCATCAGTGACCCTTGGGTTGGGGCAAACAATGAGCAGTTCTTC.

The rearrangement uses TRBV24-1 and TRBJ2-1, with D perhaps TRBD1 (5 bases). Germline lookup yields CDR1 KGHDR and CDR2 SFDVKD. The CDR3 loop spans 14 amino acids. Trimming stripped 1 base from V and 7 bases from J, with 10 bases between. Here the CDR3 reads CATSDFQGWNEQFF. The CDR3 DNA reads TGTGCCACCAGTGATTTTCAGGGTTGGAATGAGCAGTTCTTC.

This chain joins TRBV6-5 and TRBJ2-7, with 7 nucleotides matching TRBD1. The germline V gene has CDR1 MNHEY and CDR2 SVGAGI. This CDR3 is built from 15 residues. Trimming removed 6 bases from V and 1 base from J; junction bases left unmatched: 9. The CDR3: CASRPYPGQSYEQYF. Written as DNA, the CDR3 is TGTGCCAGCAGACCTTACCCGGGACAGTCCTACGAGCAGTACTTC.

V is TRBV29-1 and J is TRBJ2-5; D remains unclear. The CDR3 loop spans 11 amino acids. The germline V and J ends were trimmed by 5 bases and 5 bases, with 9 bases remaining between them. Germline loops: CDR1 SQVTM, CDR2 ANQGSEA. The CDR3 reads CSVLMMETQYF. CDR3 nucleotides: TGCAGCGTTCTAATGATGGAGACCCAGTACTTC. The full variable domain, in which reference TRBV29-1 and TRBJ2-5 provide the parts outside the CDR3, is SAVISQKPSRDICQRGTSLTIQCQVDSQVTMMFWYRQQPGQSLTLIATANQGSEATYESGFVIDKFPISRPNLTFSTLTVSNMSPEDSSIYLCSVLMMETQYFGPGTRLLVL.

The rearrangement uses TRBV3-1 (or the pseudogene TRBV3-2) and TRBJ1-2, with 8 bases aligning to TRBD1. V dropped 4 bases and J dropped 8; count of bases not matched to a gene: 12. The CDR3 is 15 amino acids. Germline V CDR1 and CDR2: LGHDT, YNNKEL (reference sequence). In DNA, the CDR3 is TGTGCCAGCAGCCCCTTGGGGACAGGCAGTGGAGGCTACACCTTC. Translating it yields CASSPLGTGSGGYTF.

The J gene is TRBJ2-3, the V gene TRBV5-1; TRBD1 is a possible D gene (5 bases). V was cut by 7 bases and J by 1 base, with 16 bases left in between. CDR1 and CDR2 (germline): SGHRS, YFSETQ. This CDR3 contains 15 residues. The CDR3 spells CASLGVGPGTDTQYF. CDR3 coding DNA: TGCGCCAGCTTAGGGGTCGGGCCAGGCACAGATACGCAGTATTTT.

The gene calls are TRBV27 and TRBJ2-2, with D perhaps TRBD1 (6 bases). Germline lookup yields CDR1 MNHEY and CDR2 SMNVEV (reference sequence). Trimming took 10 bases from V and 4 from J, leaving 10 bases between them. The CDR3 loop spans 12 amino acids. The CDR3 is CATRQATGELFF. The CDR3 region has the DNA TGTGCCACCCGACAGGCCACCGGGGAGCTGTTTTTT.

This CDR3 is CASSSRPQQDEKLFF. Here the CDR3 DNA reads TGTGCCAGCAGCTCTAGGCCCCAACAGGATGAAAAACTGTTTTTT. The V gene is TRBV7-2, the J gene TRBJ1-4, with a tentative D call TRBD1 (5 bases). V was cut by 4 bases and J by 6 bases, with 15 bases left in between. CDR3 length: 15 amino acids. CDR1 is SGHTA and CDR2 is FQGNSA in the germline V gene. Full variable domain (outside the CDR3, taken from reference TRBV7-2 and TRBJ1-4): GAGVSQSPSNKVTEKGKDVELRCDPISGHTALYWYRQSLGQGLEFLIYFQGNSAPDKSGLPSDRFSAERTGGSVSTLTIQRTQQEDSAVYLCASSSRPQQDEKLFFGSGTQLSVL.

The chain uses TRBV3-1 (or the pseudogene TRBV3-2) and TRBJ2-5, with D possibly TRBD1 on 5 matching bases. The germline gives CDR1 LGHDT, CDR2 YNNKEL (reference sequence). The CDR3 spans 14 residues. V was clipped by 5 bases and J by 5 bases, with 15 bases between them. CDR3 coding DNA: TGTGCCAGCAGCTACCGACAGCCTTCGGAGACCCAGTACTTC. This codes for CASSYRQPSETQYF.

The chain joins TRBV7-9 to TRBJ1-2; 9 nucleotides match TRBD1. The V gene's germline CDR1 is SEHNR and CDR2 FQNEAQ (reference sequence). This CDR3 comprises 17 residues. The V gene end was trimmed by 1 base and the J gene end by 8 bases; junction bases not matched to a gene: 14. The DNA of the CDR3 is TGTGCCAGCAGCTTAGAGGGTACAGGGGGCGTCACTAGCGGCTACACCTTC. Protein sequence: CASSLEGTGGVTSGYTF.

The CDR3 DNA is TGTGCCAGCAGTTCCGGAGCGATTGGGGGGGAAAAACTGTTTTTT. Translated: CASSSGAIGGEKLFF. This chain links TRBV28 with TRBJ1-4, with D perhaps TRBD1 (5 bases). This CDR3 spans 15 amino acids. In germline, CDR1 is MDHEN, CDR2 SYDVKM. Trimming took off 4 bases at V and 8 bases at J, with 17 bases between the two ends.

The V call is TRBV5-6, the J call TRBJ1-2; no reliable D call. Trimming removed 3 bases at V and 8 bases at J, with 11 bases between. This CDR3 comprises 12 residues. Germline values: CDR1 SGHDT, CDR2 YYEEEE. The CDR3, as DNA: TGTGCCAGCAGCTCCGGGGAATTGGGCTACACCTTC. Translating it yields CASSSGELGYTF.

This sequence joins TRBV28 and TRBJ1-2; 9 nucleotides line up with TRBD1. Losses at the gene ends were 2 bases for V and 6 bases for J; bases not matched to a gene: 13. CDR3 length: 17 amino acids. CDR1 is MDHEN, CDR2 SYDVKM, per germline. CDR3 sequence (DNA): TGTGCCAGCAGTTTAAAGGGACAGGGTTTTAGATGGGATGGCTACACCTTC. Its protein product is CASSLKGQGFRWDGYTF.

In this sample, this clone turned up a few times. The genes are TRBV7-7 and TRBJ2-1, with 7 bases that match TRBD2. Germline trimming cut 5 bases from V and 8 bases from J; bases unmatched to any gene: 3. The CDR3 is 12 amino acids. The V gene's germline CDR1 is SSHAT and CDR2 FNYEAQ (reference sequence). The CDR3 DNA reads TGTGCCAGCAGCCCGACTAGCCATGAGCAGTTCTTC. Protein product: CASSPTSHEQFF. The full variable domain, rest sourced from reference TRBV7-7 and TRBJ2-1, is GAGVSQSPRYKVTKRGQDVTLRCDPISSHATLYWYQQALGQGPEFLTYFNYEAQPDKSGLPSDRFSAERPEGSISTLTIQRTEQRDSAMYRCASSPTSHEQFFGPGTRLTVL.

The chain uses TRBV19 and TRBJ1-4, with a possible D match to TRBD1 (6 bases). The CDR3 is made up of 14 amino acids. Trimming shortened V by 5 bases and J by 3 bases, and 10 bases separated the two germline ends. Germline V gives CDR1 LNHDA, CDR2 SQIVND (reference sequence). The DNA for the CDR3 is TGTGCCAGTAGTGAGGGGGAAGCTAATGAAAAACTGTTTTTT. Protein sequence: CASSEGEANEKLFF.

The gene calls are TRBV19 and TRBJ2-7; tentative D call: TRBD2 (6 bases). Trimming cost V 3 bases and J 5 bases, with 14 bases left between them. Germline V gene sequence: CDR1 LNHDA, CDR2 SQIVND (reference sequence). The CDR3 sequence is 14 residues long. The CDR3 sequence is CASSIGGAVNEQYF. In nucleotides, the CDR3 is TGTGCCAGTAGTATCGGAGGGGCAGTCAACGAGCAGTACTTC.

This sequence joins TRBV7-2 and TRBJ2-2; possibly TRBD1 for D (6 bases). The CDR3 loop spans 12 amino acids. Germline lookup yields CDR1 SGHTA and CDR2 FQGNSA. Trimming left V 3 bases short and J 7 bases short, with 6 bases between. The CDR3, as DNA: TGTGCCAGCAGCTTGGACAGCGGGGAGCTGTTTTTT. Translated, it gives CASSLDSGELFF.

The chain couples TRBV7-2 to TRBJ1-4; D uncertain. Trimming shortened V by 3 bases and J by 4 bases, and 6 bases separated the two germline ends. The CDR3 runs 13 residues. The V gene's germline CDR1 is SGHTA and CDR2 FQGNSA. The CDR3 DNA reads as TGTGCCAGCAGCTTCGGGTATAATGAAAAACTGTTTTTT. Translated, it gives CASSFGYNEKLFF.

The CDR3 loop is CASSPKGLGNYNEQFF. The CDR3 nucleotides read TGTGCCAGCTCACCTAAGGGACTAGGTAACTACAATGAGCAGTTCTTC. The chain is built from TRBV18 and TRBJ2-1; 8 bases map to TRBD2. V lost 3 bases to trimming and J lost 3 bases; unmatched junction nucleotides: 7. The germline V gene encodes CDR1 KGHSH and CDR2 LQKENI. CDR3 length: 16 amino acids.

The chain couples TRBV11-2 to TRBJ2-5, with unresolved D. Germline lookup yields CDR1 SGHAT and CDR2 FQNNGV. V was cut by 1 base and J by 2 bases, with 8 bases left in between. This CDR3 has 14 amino acids. CDR3 in DNA: TGTGCCAGCAGCTTAGTGGGCTTACAAGAGACCCAGTACTTC. This sequence encodes CASSLVGLQETQYF.

This rearrangement joins TRBV19 to TRBJ2-7, with D uncertain. The CDR3 has 17 residues. V was cut by 2 bases and J by 0 bases, with 17 bases left in between. Germline-derived CDR1 and CDR2 are LNHDA and SQIVND (reference sequence). The CDR3 loop is CASSISSKAGGSYEQYF. CDR3 DNA sequence: TGTGCCAGTAGTATAAGCTCGAAGGCAGGTGGCTCCTACGAGCAGTACTTC.

This chain joins TRBV2 and TRBJ1-1; 7 positions agree with TRBD1. The germline V gene encodes CDR1 SNHLY and CDR2 FYNNEI. V gave up 6 bases and J gave up 0 bases; unmatched junction bases: 7. The CDR3 contains 15 residues. CDR3 bases: TGTGCCAGCAGACCAGGGGGTGGGATGAACACTGAAGCTTTCTTT. It specifies CASRPGGGMNTEAFF.

V and J are TRBV18 and TRBJ2-7; 8 positions agree with TRBD1. Unmatched junction bases numbered 9, after V lost 6 bases and J lost 5 bases. This CDR3 comprises 14 residues. Germline assignment: CDR1 KGHSH and CDR2 LQKENI. The DNA for the CDR3 is TGTGCCAGCTCCTCGGGACAGGTGAGGGACGAGCAGTACTTC. Translated, it gives CASSSGQVRDEQYF.